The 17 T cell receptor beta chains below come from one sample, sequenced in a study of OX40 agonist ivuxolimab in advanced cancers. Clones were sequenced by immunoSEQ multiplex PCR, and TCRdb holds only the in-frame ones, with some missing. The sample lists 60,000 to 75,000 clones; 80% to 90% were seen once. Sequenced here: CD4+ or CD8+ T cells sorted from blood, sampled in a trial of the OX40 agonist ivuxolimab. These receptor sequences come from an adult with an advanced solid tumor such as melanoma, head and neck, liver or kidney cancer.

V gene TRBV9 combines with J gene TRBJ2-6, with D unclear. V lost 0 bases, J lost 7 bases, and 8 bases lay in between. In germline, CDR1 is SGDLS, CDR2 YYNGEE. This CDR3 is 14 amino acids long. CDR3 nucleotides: TGTGCCAGCAGCGTAGCTACGACAGCCAACGTCCTGACTTTC. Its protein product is CASSVATTANVLTF.

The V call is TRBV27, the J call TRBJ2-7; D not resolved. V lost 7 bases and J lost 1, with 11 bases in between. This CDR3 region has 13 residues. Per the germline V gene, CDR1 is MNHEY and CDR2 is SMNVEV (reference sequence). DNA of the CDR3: TGTGCCAGCATTTCACAGAATTCCTACGAGCAGTACTTC. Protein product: CASISQNSYEQYF.

For the CDR3, the DNA is TGTGCCAGCAGTTCCCAGCCGGACAGATACTATGGCTACACCTTC. It yields the protein CASSSQPDRYYGYTF. The chain uses TRBV11-2 and TRBJ1-2; D might be TRBD1 (6 bases). V gave up 6 bases and J gave up 3 bases, with 17 bases separating them. In germline, CDR1 is SGHAT, CDR2 FQNNGV. The CDR3 is 15 residues long.

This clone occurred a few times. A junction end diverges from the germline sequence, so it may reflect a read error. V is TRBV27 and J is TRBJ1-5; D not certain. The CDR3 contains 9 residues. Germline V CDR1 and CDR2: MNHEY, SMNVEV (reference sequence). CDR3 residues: CASSQPQHF. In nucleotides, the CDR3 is TGTGCCAGCAGTCAGCCCCAGCATTTT.

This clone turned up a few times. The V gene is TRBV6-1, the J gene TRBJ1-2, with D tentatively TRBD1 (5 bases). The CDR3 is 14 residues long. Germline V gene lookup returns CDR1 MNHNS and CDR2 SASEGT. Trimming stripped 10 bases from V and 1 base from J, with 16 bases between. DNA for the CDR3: TGTGCCACCCCCGGGGCAGCGAATAACTATGGCTACACCTTC. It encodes CATPGAANNYGYTF.

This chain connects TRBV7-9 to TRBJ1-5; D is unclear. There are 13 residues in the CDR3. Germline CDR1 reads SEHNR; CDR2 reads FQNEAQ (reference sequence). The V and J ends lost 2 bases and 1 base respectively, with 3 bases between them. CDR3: CASSLTSNQPQHF. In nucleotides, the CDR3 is TGTGCCAGCAGCTTAACGAGCAATCAGCCCCAGCATTTT.

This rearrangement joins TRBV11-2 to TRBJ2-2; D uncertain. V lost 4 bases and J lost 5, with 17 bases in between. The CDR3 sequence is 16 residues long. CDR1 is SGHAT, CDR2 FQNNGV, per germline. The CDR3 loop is CASSSRRQSVTGELFF. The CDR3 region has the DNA TGTGCCAGCAGCTCCCGTAGACAATCTGTGACCGGGGAGCTGTTTTTT.

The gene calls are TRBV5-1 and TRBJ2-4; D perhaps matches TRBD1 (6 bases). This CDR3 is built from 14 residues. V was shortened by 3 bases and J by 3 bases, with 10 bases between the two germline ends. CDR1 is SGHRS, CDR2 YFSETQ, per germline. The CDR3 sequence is CASSSGDVKNIQYF. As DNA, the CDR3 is TGCGCCAGCAGCTCAGGGGACGTCAAAAACATTCAGTACTTC.

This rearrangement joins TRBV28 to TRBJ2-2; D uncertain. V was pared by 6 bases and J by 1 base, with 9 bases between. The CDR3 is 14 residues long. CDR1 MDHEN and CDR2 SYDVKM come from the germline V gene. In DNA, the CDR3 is TGTGCCAGCAGGATCACACGGAACACCGGGGAGCTGTTTTTT. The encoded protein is CASRITRNTGELFF.

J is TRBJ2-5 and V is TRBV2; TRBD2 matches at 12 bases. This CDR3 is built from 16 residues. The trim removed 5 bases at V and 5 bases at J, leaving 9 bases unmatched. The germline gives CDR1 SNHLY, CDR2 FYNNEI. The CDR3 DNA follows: TGTGCCAGCAGTACCTTGACTAGCGGGGGCGGGGAGACCCAGTACTTC. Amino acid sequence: CASSTLTSGGGETQYF.

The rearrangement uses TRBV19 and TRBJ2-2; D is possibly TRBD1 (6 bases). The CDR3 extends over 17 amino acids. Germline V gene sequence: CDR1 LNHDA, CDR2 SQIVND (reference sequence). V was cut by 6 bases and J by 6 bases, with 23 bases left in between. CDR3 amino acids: CASRVLPTGLDAGELFF. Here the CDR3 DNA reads TGTGCCAGTAGGGTTTTACCGACAGGCCTAGATGCCGGGGAGCTGTTTTTT. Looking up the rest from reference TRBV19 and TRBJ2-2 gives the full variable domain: DGGITQSPKYLFRKEGQNVTLSCEQNLNHDAMYWYRQDPGQGLRLIYYSQIVNDFQKGDIAEGYSVSREKKESFPLTVTSAQKNPTAFYLCASRVLPTGLDAGELFFGEGSRLTVL.

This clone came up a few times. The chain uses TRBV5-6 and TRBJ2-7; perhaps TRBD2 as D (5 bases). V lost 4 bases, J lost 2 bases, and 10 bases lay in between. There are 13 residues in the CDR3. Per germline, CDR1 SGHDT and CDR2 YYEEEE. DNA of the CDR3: TGTGCCAGCAGCCCGGGGTATACCTACGAGCAGTACTTC. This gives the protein CASSPGYTYEQYF.

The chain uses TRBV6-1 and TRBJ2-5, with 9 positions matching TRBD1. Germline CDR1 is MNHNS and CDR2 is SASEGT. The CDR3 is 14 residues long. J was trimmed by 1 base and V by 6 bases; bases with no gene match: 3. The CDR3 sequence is CASRGTGSQETQYF. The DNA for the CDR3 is TGTGCCAGCAGGGGGACAGGGTCCCAAGAGACCCAGTACTTC.

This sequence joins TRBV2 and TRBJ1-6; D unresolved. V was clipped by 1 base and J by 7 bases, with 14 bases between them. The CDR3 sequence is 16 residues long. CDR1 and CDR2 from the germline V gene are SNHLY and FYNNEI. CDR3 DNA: TGTGCCAGCAGTGAAGGGAGGGCCAGGCCCAATTCACCCCTCCACTTT. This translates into CASSEGRARPNSPLHF.

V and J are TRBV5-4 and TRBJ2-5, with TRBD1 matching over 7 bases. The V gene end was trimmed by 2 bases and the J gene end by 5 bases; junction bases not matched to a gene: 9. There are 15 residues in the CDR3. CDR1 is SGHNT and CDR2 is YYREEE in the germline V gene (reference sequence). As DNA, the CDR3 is TGTGCCAGCAGCTTTGGGACAGTCCCCGGGGAGACCCAGTACTTC. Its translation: CASSFGTVPGETQYF.

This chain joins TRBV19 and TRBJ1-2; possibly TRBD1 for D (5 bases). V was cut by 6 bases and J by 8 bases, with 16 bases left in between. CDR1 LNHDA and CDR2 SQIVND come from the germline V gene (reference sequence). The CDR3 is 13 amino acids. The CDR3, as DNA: TGTGCCAGTAGGAAGGGACGGATGATCGGCTACACCTTC. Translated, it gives CASRKGRMIGYTF.

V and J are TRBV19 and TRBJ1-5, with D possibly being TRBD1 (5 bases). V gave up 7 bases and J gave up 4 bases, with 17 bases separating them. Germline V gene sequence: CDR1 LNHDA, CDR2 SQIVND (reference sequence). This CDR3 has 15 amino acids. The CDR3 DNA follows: TGTGCCAGTATGGAGCACAGGCAAGGAAATCAGCCCCAGCATTTT. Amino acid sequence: CASMEHRQGNQPQHF.